By share of the sample, the clone carrying this T cell receptor beta chain is medium-sized. Its target is unknown. These data are taken from a study of lymphopenia after photon versus proton radiotherapy. Whole-study results and caveats: Oligoclonal CD8+ Temra expansion after nadir drove photon patients' diversity drop. Survival link was tested only in deceased patients; proton benefit remains a possibility. Larger post-nadir TCR diversity loss correlated inversely with survival in deceased patients. Under photons, naive T cells and diversity fell while effector/memory populations rose.

The method was immunoSEQ multiplex PCR; TCRdb's version includes in-frame clones alone and lacks a portion of them. The sample carries tens of thousands of clones, approximately 84% recorded once. CDR1 and CDR2 from the germline V gene are MDHEN and SYDVKM. There are 14 residues in the CDR3. The germline V and J ends were trimmed by 3 bases and 4 bases, with 13 bases remaining between them. This chain joins TRBV28 and TRBJ2-7, with D unresolved. This TCR came from a woman in her seventies with pancreatic cancer. This sample comprised peripheral blood, obtained from a patient treated with proton-based radiotherapy. CDR3 nucleotide sequence: TGTGCCAGCAGTTTTTCTAGTGGGTGGTACGAGCAGTACTTC. Amino acid sequence: CASSFSSGWYEQYF.